A selection of T cell receptor beta chains follows, all from one sample in a study of T cell repertoires in cytomegalovirus infection. These receptors lack a known antigen. TCRdb re-analysed the reads in MiXCR, keeping a single row per CDR3 protein. This sample yields 650,000 to 900,000 distinct CDR3 sequences, of which about 31% are seen a single time; under 15% belongs to the top ten. This specimen consisted of cultured CD8+ T cells from PBMCs, obtained from culture after CMV antigen stimulation. Receptors were obtained from a human donor in good health (CMV status not recorded). Some clones in this sample may be carry-over from other donors' samples. Each CDR3 is given with its conserved first and last residue. The order of the fields is clone size, D gene, V gene, J gene, CDR3 length, CDR3 protein, CDR3 DNA. D genes are given only for firm matches. A clone size is listed for some rows: how often the clone was seen (once, few, many), or a class if it is expanded.

NA	TRBD2	TRBV3-1	TRBJ2-1	18	CASSQHRTSGGRYNEQFF	TGTGCCAGCAGCCAGCACCGTACTAGCGGGGGCCGCTACAATGAGCAGTTCTTC
NA	NA	TRBV2	TRBJ1-5	14	CATAHRGNNQPQHF	TGTGCCACCGCTCATAGAGGGAACAATCAGCCCCAGCATTTT
few	NA	TRBV7-6	TRBJ1-6	13	CASSPNRNSPLHF	TGTGCTAGCAGCCCTAACAGGAATTCACCCCTCCACTTT
NA	NA	TRBV7-8	TRBJ1-2	16	CVSSLEYDTANYGYTF	TGTGTCAGCAGCTTAGAGTACGACACCGCTAACTATGGCTACACCTTC
few	NA	TRBV24-1	TRBJ1-1	13	CATSRSGVTEAFF	TGTGCCACCAGCCGATCGGGGGTCACTGAAGCTTTCTTT
few	NA	TRBV7-3	TRBJ2-1	15	CASSLFGGTYNEQFF	TGTGCCAGCAGCTTATTCGGCGGTACCTACAATGAGCAGTTCTTC
NA	TRBD1	TRBV19	TRBJ2-7	15	CASSMDRGLPYEQYF	TGTGCCAGTAGTATGGACAGGGGGCTTCCCTACGAGCAGTACTTC
NA	NA	TRBV7-4	TRBJ2-2	16	CASSSTELLNTGELFF	TGTGCCAGCAGCTCCACTGAACTTCTGAACACCGGGGAGCTGTTTTTT
few	TRBD2	TRBV12-3/TRBV12-4	TRBJ2-5	13	CASSTSGVETQYF	TGTGCCAGCAGTACTAGCGGGGTTGAGACCCAGTACTTC
once	NA	TRBV12-3/TRBV12-4	TRBJ1-1	13	CASSWVTNTEAFF	TGTGCCAGCAGTTGGGTTACGAACACTGAAGCTTTCTTT
few	NA	TRBV28	TRBJ2-5	13	CASSDGQKETQYF	TGTGCCAGCAGTGATGGACAGAAAGAGACCCAGTACTTC
NA	NA	TRBV4-1	TRBJ2-6	17	CASSQDPGWGGANVLTF	TGCGCCAGCAGCCAGGACCCAGGGTGGGGTGGGGCCAACGTCCTGACTTTC
NA	TRBD1	TRBV4-1	TRBJ1-6	16	CASSQDRDRATSPLHF	TGCGCCAGCAGCCAAGATAGGGACAGGGCAACTTCACCCCTCCACTTT
many	TRBD2	TRBV20-1	TRBJ2-1	15	CSASPSGGHYNEQFF	TGCAGTGCCTCTCCCAGCGGGGGCCACTACAATGAGCAGTTCTTC
NA	NA	TRBV6-2/TRBV6-3	TRBJ2-2	13	CASSIIETGELFF	TGTGCCAGCAGTATAATAGAGACCGGGGAGCTGTTTTTT
few	NA	TRBV28	TRBJ1-1	14	CASSLADWGTEAFF	TGTGCCAGCAGTTTAGCCGACTGGGGCACTGAAGCTTTCTTT
few	NA	TRBV9	TRBJ1-6	13	CASSVEGGAPLHF	TGTGCCAGCAGCGTAGAAGGGGGGGCACCCCTCCACTTT
NA	NA	TRBV7-2	TRBJ1-3	16	CASSLDLVGSGNTIYF	TGTGCCAGCAGCTTAGATCTGGTCGGCTCTGGAAACACCATATATTTT